This TCR beta chain was retrieved from a study of control samples from healthy donors and cancer patients. Clones were sequenced by immunoSEQ multiplex PCR, and TCRdb holds only the in-frame ones, with some missing. There are 95,000 to 100,000 clones in the sample; more than 75% occur only once, and about 2% lies in the top ten. Germline V CDR1 and CDR2: GTSNPN, SVGIG (reference sequence). The trim removed 5 bases at V and 2 bases at J, leaving 8 bases unmatched. CDR3 length: 14 residues. This receptor was taken from a man aged 55 to 69 in good health. The V gene is TRBV30, the J gene TRBJ1-1; 7 bases match TRBD1. The specimen was blood. The CDR3 is CAWGVGTANTEAFF. The CDR3 coding sequence is TGTGCCTGGGGGGTAGGGACAGCTAACACTGAAGCTTTCTTT.